Listed below are T cell receptor beta chains from one sample, sequenced in a study of cytomegalovirus exposure and HLA in healthy donors. Libraries were prepared by immunoSEQ multiplex PCR; TCRdb keeps only in-frame clonotypes and omits some of them. In total, the table holds 200,000 to 250,000 clones. Sequenced sample: PBMCs. Source of these receptors: a woman in her 30s in good health and CMV-seropositive. The CDR3 runs from the conserved cysteine through the conserved F or W. A D gene is named only where the DNA matches it firmly.

d_call	v_call	j_call	cdr3_nt	cdr3_aa
NA	TRBV27	TRBJ2-7	TGTGCCAGCAGTCCACGGGGGAGCTCCTACGAGCAGTACTTC	CASSPRGSSYEQYF
TRBD1	TRBV4-1	TRBJ1-4	TGCGCCAGCAGCCCGAAGGGACAGCTTAATGAAAAACTGTTTTTT	CASSPKGQLNEKLFF
TRBD1	TRBV11-1	TRBJ2-5	TGTGCCAGCAGCTTAGGGACAGGGGTCTCGATGGAGACCCAGTACTTC	CASSLGTGVSMETQYF
TRBD1	TRBV6-1	TRBJ2-4	TGTGCCAGCAGTGAAGCAGGTCTGGGACAGGGAGCCAAAAACATTCAGTACTTC	CASSEAGLGQGAKNIQYF
TRBD1	TRBV19	TRBJ1-2	TGTGCCAGTAGTATGGGTTCAGGGGGAGGCTACACCTTC	CASSMGSGGGYTF
TRBD1	TRBV4-2	TRBJ2-7	TGTGCCAGCAGCCATGATCCGTCCGGGACAGGCTCCTACGAGCAGTACTTC	CASSHDPSGTGSYEQYF
NA	TRBV5-6	TRBJ2-7	TGTGCCAGCAGCTTGAACCCGGGAGTCTCCTACGAGCAGTACTTC	CASSLNPGVSYEQYF
NA	TRBV4-3	TRBJ1-3	TGCGCCAGCAGCCAAGAGGCATCCCTGCCTGGAAACACCATATATTTT	CASSQEASLPGNTIYF
NA	TRBV6-6	TRBJ1-5	TGTGCCAGCACCGCCCCGGGGAATCAGCCCCAGCATTTT	CASTAPGNQPQHF
TRBD1	TRBV7-9	TRBJ2-1	TGTGCCAGCAGCTTGACAGGGCTTAGGAACAATGAGCAGTTCTTC	CASSLTGLRNNEQFF
TRBD1	TRBV6-1	TRBJ2-2	TGTGCCAGCAGTTTCTGGACAGGGAGGACCGGGGAGCTGTTTTTT	CASSFWTGRTGELFF
TRBD1	TRBV29-1	TRBJ2-1	TGCAGCGTTTGGGACAGGGCCAATGAGCAGTTCTTC	CSVWDRANEQFF
NA	TRBV29-1	TRBJ2-1	TGCAGCGTGAACAAGCTGCTAGCGCTGAGCTCCTACAATGAGCAGTTCTTC	CSVNKLLALSSYNEQFF
TRBD2	TRBV12-5	TRBJ2-2	TGTGCTAGTGGTTTGACCAGCGGGAGAACCGGGGAGCTGTTTTTT	CASGLTSGRTGELFF
TRBD1	TRBV2	TRBJ1-3	TGTGCCACCAGAAGACAGGGAACTGGAAACACCATATATTTT	CATRRQGTGNTIYF
TRBD2	TRBV11-3	TRBJ2-1	TGTGCCAGCAGCTTCAGCGGGGGGGCTAGGAATGAGCAGTTCTTC	CASSFSGGARNEQFF
NA	TRBV5-8	TRBJ1-5	TGTGCCAGCAGCTTGTCAGGGGTACGTCAGCCCCAGCATTTT	CASSLSGVRQPQHF
NA	TRBV11-3	TRBJ1-2	TGTGCCAGCAGCTTAGATACAGGCGATGGCTACACCTTC	CASSLDTGDGYTF
NA	TRBV5-6	TRBJ2-6	TGTGCCAGCAGCTCGCTACAGGGTTTAGCTGGGGCCAACGTCCTGACTTTC	CASSSLQGLAGANVLTF
NA	TRBV2	TRBJ2-5	TGTGCCAGCAGGTACGTCGAGGAGACCCAGTACTTC	CASRYVEETQYF
NA	TRBV4-2	TRBJ1-6	TGTGCCAGCAGCGCTGCAGGGGTTGGTGATTCACCCCTCCACTTT	CASSAAGVGDSPLHF
TRBD1	TRBV19	TRBJ1-5	TGTGCCAGTAGTATGGGGACAGGGGTCCAGCCCCAGCATTTT	CASSMGTGVQPQHF
TRBD2	TRBV28	TRBJ2-1	TGTGCCAGCAGGGAGACTAGCGGGAGGGTTCATGAGCAGTTCTTC	CASRETSGRVHEQFF
NA	TRBV18	TRBJ2-7	TGTGCCAGCTCCCAAGGGCCGGGACACCCCTACGAGCAGTACTTC	CASSQGPGHPYEQYF
TRBD1	TRBV19	TRBJ1-2	TGTGCCAGCCATACAGGGGGCTCTCTTTATGGCTACACCTTC	CASHTGGSLYGYTF
TRBD1	TRBV19	TRBJ1-1	TGTGCCAGTAGTATACCAGGACAGGGGAACACTGAAGCTTTCTTT	CASSIPGQGNTEAFF
NA	TRBV27	TRBJ1-6	TGTGCCAGCAGTTTATCATCGGGATATAATTCACCCCTCCACTTT	CASSLSSGYNSPLHF
NA	TRBV5-8	TRBJ2-3	TGTGCCAGCAGCTTGGTGGCAGGGGGCACAGATACGCAGTATTTT	CASSLVAGGTDTQYF
TRBD1	TRBV5-1	TRBJ1-2	TGCGCCAGCAGCTCAGGGACAGGGTGGGATGGCTACACCTTC	CASSSGTGWDGYTF
TRBD1	TRBV10-1	TRBJ1-1	TGCGCCAGCGCCGGGACAGGGAACACTGAAGCTTTCTTT	CASAGTGNTEAFF
NA	TRBV5-6	TRBJ2-6	TGTGCCAGCAGCTTCCGGGTTAGCTCTGGGGCCAACGTCCTGACTTTC	CASSFRVSSGANVLTF
TRBD2	TRBV6-5	TRBJ2-2	TGTGCCAGCAGCCGGACTAGCGGAAACACCGGGGAGCTGTTTTTT	CASSRTSGNTGELFF
TRBD2	TRBV10-1	TRBJ2-1	TGCGCCAGCAGTCCTCTAGCGGGAGGGCCTACCTCCTACAATGAGCAGTTCTTC	CASSPLAGGPTSYNEQFF
TRBD2	TRBV5-1	TRBJ2-5	TGCGCCAGCAGCTTGGGCCAGGGCCCCGGGGGGCAGTACTTC	CASSLGQGPGGQYF
NA	TRBV6-5	TRBJ2-7	TGTGCCAGCAGGCCCCCGGGGACCTACGAGCAGTACTTC	CASRPPGTYEQYF
NA	TRBV28	TRBJ1-4	TGTGCCAGCAGTCCCTTCTTACTCACAACTAATGAAAAACTGTTTTTT	CASSPFLLTTNEKLFF
NA	TRBV7-8	TRBJ2-1	TGTGCCAGCAGCTTAGCGGTAGCTCATGAGCAGTTCTTC	CASSLAVAHEQFF
NA	TRBV5-4	TRBJ2-7	TGTGCCAGCAGCTTCGAGGACAGCACCTACGAGCAGTACTTC	CASSFEDSTYEQYF
NA	TRBV27	TRBJ1-5	TGTGCCAGCACCCCAATCGGTGTAGGGAGTTTTGGCAATCAGCCCCAGCATTTT	CASTPIGVGSFGNQPQHF
NA	TRBV5-1	TRBJ2-2	TGCGCCAGCAGTTTTGACCGGGCGAACACCGGGGAGCTGTTTTTT	CASSFDRANTGELFF
TRBD2	TRBV7-8	TRBJ2-3	TGTGCCAGCAGCTTAGTAGCGGGGGCCACAGATACGCAGTATTTT	CASSLVAGATDTQYF
TRBD2	TRBV7-9	TRBJ2-7	TGTGCCAGCAGCTTAGAAGCGGGTAGCGGGATGAGCGAGCAGTACTTC	CASSLEAGSGMSEQYF